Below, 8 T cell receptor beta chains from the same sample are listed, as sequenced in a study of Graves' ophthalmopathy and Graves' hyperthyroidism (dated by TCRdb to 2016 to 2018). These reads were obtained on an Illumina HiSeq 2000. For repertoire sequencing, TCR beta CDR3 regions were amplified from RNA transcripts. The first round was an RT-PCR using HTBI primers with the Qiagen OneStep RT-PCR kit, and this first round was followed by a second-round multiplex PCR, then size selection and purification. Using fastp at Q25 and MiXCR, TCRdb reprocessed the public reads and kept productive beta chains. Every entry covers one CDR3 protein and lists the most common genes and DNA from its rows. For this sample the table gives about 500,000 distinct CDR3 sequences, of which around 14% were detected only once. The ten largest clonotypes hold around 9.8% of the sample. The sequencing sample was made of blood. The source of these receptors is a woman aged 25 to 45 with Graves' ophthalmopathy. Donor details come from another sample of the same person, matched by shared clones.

The CDR3, as DNA: TGTGCCAGCAGCGATGGAGACAGGGGAACTGAAGCTTTCTTT. Translated, it gives CASSDGDRGTEAFF. V and J are TRBV9 and TRBJ1-1, with 8 bases lining up with TRBD1. The CDR3 extends over 14 amino acids. Germline CDR1 and CDR2: SGDLS and YYNGEE. The ends lost 3 bases at V and 5 bases at J; junction bases unmatched: 6. The full variable domain, rest sourced from reference TRBV9 and TRBJ1-1, is DSGVTQTPKHLITATGQRVTLRCSPRSGDLSVYWYQQSLDQGLQFLIQYYNGEERAKGNILERFSAQQFPDLHSELNLSSLELGDSALYFCASSDGDRGTEAFFGQGTRLTVV.

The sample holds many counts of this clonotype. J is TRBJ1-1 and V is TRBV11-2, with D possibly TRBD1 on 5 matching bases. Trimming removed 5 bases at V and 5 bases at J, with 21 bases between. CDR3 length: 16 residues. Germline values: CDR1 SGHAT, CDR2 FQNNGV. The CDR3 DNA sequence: TGTGCCAGCAGCCCTTCCCTCAAGGGGACGGGAACTGAAGCTTTCTTT. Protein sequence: CASSPSLKGTGTEAFF.

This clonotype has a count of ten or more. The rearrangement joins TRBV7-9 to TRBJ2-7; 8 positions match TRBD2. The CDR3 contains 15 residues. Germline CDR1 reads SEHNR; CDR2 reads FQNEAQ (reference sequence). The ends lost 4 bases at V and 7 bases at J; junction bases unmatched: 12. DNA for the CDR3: TGTGCCAGCAGCTCGGGGGAAGCGGGGGTACTGGAGCAGTACTTC. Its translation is CASSSGEAGVLEQYF. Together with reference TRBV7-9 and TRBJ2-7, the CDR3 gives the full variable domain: DTGVSQNPRHKITKRGQNVTFRCDPISEHNRLYWYRQTLGQGPEFLTYFQNEAQLEKSRLLSDRFSAERPKGSFSTLEIQRTEQGDSAMYLCASSSGEAGVLEQYFGPGTRLTVT.

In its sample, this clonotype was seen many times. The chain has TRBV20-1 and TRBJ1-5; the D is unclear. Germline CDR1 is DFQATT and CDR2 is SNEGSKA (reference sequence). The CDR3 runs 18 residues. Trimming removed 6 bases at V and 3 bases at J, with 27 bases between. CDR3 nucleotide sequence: TGCAGTGCCCTGTCCCTTGTGAGTAGGTGGGAGATCAATCAGCCCCAGCATTTT. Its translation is CSALSLVSRWEINQPQHF.

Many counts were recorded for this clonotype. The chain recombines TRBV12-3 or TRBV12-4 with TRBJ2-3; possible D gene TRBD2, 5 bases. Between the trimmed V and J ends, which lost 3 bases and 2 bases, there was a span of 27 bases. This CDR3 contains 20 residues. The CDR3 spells CASSFLVHGESDEDTDTQYF. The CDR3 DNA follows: TGTGCCAGCAGTTTTCTGGTTCACGGGGAATCAGATGAGGACACAGATACGCAGTATTTT.

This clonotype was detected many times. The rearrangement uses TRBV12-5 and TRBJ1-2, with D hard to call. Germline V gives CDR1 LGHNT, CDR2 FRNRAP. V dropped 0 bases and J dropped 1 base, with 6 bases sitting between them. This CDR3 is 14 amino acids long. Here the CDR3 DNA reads TGTGCTAGTGGTTTGGTACCAGATAACTATGGCTACACCTTC. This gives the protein CASGLVPDNYGYTF.

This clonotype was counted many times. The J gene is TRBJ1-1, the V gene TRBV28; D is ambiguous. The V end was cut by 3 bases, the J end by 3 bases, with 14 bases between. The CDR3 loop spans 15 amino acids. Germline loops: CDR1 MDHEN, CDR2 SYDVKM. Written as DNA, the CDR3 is TGTGCCAGCAGTTTCTTAAGCCCCCCGGACACTGAAGCTTTCTTT. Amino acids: CASSFLSPPDTEAFF. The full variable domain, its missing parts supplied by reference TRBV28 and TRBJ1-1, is DVKVTQSSRYLVKRTGEKVFLECVQDMDHENMFWYRQDPGLGLRLIYFSYDVKMKEKGDIPEGYSVSREKKERFSLILESASTNQTSMYLCASSFLSPPDTEAFFGQGTRLTVV.

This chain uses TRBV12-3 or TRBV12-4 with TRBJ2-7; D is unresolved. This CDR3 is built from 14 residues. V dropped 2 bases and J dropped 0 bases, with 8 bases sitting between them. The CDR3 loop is CASSLRLVSYEQYF. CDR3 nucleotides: TGTGCCAGCAGTTTAAGGCTAGTCTCCTACGAGCAGTACTTC.